The source of this T cell receptor (beta chain) is a study of blood T cell repertoires in COVID-19. The CDR3 has 14 residues. Unmatched junction bases numbered 0, after V lost 6 bases and J lost 1 base. The germline V gene encodes CDR1 SGHTA and CDR2 FQGNSA. Profiled with immunoSEQ multiplex PCR; TCRdb holds only in-frame clones, not every one. The data contain approximately 300,000 clones, 85% to 90% of them singletons. This receptor was taken from a woman aged 30 to 39 with COVID-19, enrolled during active disease. This chain uses TRBV7-2 with TRBJ1-5; TRBD1 matches at 10 bases. Input material: peripheral blood. CDR3 loop: CASRDRGSNQPQHF. The CDR3 nucleotides are TGTGCCAGCAGGGACAGGGGGAGCAATCAGCCCCAGCATTTT.